These 17 T cell receptor beta chains were sequenced from one sample in a study of Ad26.COV2.S vaccination and SARS-CoV-2 variants. The treatment: about 20 received Ad26.COV2.S at low or high dose, single or two shots; about five received placebo; per-sample allocation not given. Sampling took place 63 days after the first vaccine or placebo injection. Some clones are missing from TCRdb's copy, which holds only in-frame ones; the method was immunoSEQ multiplex PCR. The table lists 350,000 to 400,000 clones, about 88% of them singletons. Sequenced material: peripheral blood, taken in a trial of Ad26.COV2.S vaccine versus placebo. The receptors originated from a person aged 18-60 years who received the Ad26.COV2.S COVID-19 vaccine or a placebo.

The chain carries TRBV5-1 and TRBJ1-1; D may be TRBD1 (5 bases). The V gene lost 4 bases and the J gene lost 1 base, with 11 bases spanning the gap. CDR1 is SGHRS, CDR2 YFSETQ, per germline. The CDR3 sequence is 14 residues long. CDR3 region: CASSQGVGNTEAFF. The CDR3 DNA follows: TGCGCCAGCAGCCAGGGAGTAGGGAACACTGAAGCTTTCTTT.

The table lists this clone with a count of one. The rearrangement joins TRBV14 to TRBJ1-5; 11 nucleotides match TRBD1. The ends lost 2 bases at V and 3 bases at J; junction bases unmatched: 12. This CDR3 region has 19 residues. Germline CDR1 and CDR2: SGHDN and FVKESK. The CDR3 DNA follows: TGTGCCAGCAGCCAATTCCTAACCCTGGACAGGGGGCTCAATCAGCCCCAGCATTTT. It is translated as CASSQFLTLDRGLNQPQHF.

V usage is TRBV11-2 and J usage is TRBJ2-1; D remains ambiguous. The CDR3 has 11 amino acids. The V end was cut by 6 bases, the J end by 10 bases, with 10 bases between. Germline V CDR1 and CDR2: SGHAT, FQNNGV. This CDR3 reads CASSSTGEQFF. The CDR3 coding sequence is TGTGCCAGCAGTTCAACCGGGGAGCAGTTCTTC. The whole variable domain, filled in from reference TRBV11-2 and TRBJ2-1, reads EAGVAQSPRYKIIEKRQSVAFWCNPISGHATLYWYQQILGQGPKLLIQFQNNGVVDDSQLPKDRFSAERLKGVDSTLKIQPAKLEDSAVYLCASSSTGEQFFGPGTRLTVL.

The chain links TRBV9 to TRBJ1-1; the match to TRBD1 covers 7 bases. The CDR3 loop spans 15 amino acids. Trimming cost V 4 bases and J 1 base; bases outside gene matches: 7. The germline gives CDR1 SGDLS, CDR2 YYNGEE. The CDR3 is CASSPLDRRNTEAFF. The DNA of the CDR3 is TGTGCCAGCAGCCCCCTGGACAGGAGGAACACTGAAGCTTTCTTT.

The CDR3 DNA is TGCGCCAGCAGCTATAGGACAGGATTCGACGGGGGGGAGCTGTTTTTT. This sequence encodes CASSYRTGFDGGELFF. The chain joins TRBV10-1 to TRBJ2-2, with 7 bases identical to TRBD1. The ends lost 6 bases at V and 8 bases at J; junction bases unmatched: 15. This CDR3 is built from 16 residues. Germline values: CDR1 WNHNN, CDR2 SYGVQD (reference sequence).

The chain combines TRBV3-1 (or the pseudogene TRBV3-2) with TRBJ1-1, with no clear D. In germline, CDR1 is LGHDT, CDR2 YNNKEL (reference sequence). Trimming removed 1 base at V and 4 bases at J, with 7 bases between. CDR3 length: 13 amino acids. CDR3: CASSQGTSTEAFF. CDR3 coding DNA: TGTGCCAGCAGCCAAGGGACCAGCACTGAAGCTTTCTTT.

This clone appeared a few times. The genes are TRBV30 and TRBJ1-6; D gene ambiguous. The ends were cut back, 4 bases at V and 14 bases at J, with 18 bases in the middle. Germline CDR1 GTSNPN, CDR2 SVGIG (reference sequence). This CDR3 contains 13 residues. The CDR3 spells CAWNQSPLSALHF. CDR3 coding DNA: TGTGCCTGGAATCAATCCCCCCTCTCAGCCCTCCACTTT.

The J gene is TRBJ1-6, the V gene TRBV9; the D gene is possibly TRBD1 (6 bases). The germline V and J ends were trimmed by 0 bases and 7 bases, with 11 bases remaining between them. CDR1 and CDR2 (germline): SGDLS, YYNGEE. This CDR3 is built from 15 residues. The CDR3: CASSVAGDVNSPLHF. The CDR3 region has the DNA TGTGCCAGCAGCGTAGCAGGGGATGTCAATTCACCCCTCCACTTT.

V and J are TRBV7-2 and TRBJ1-5, with 7 bases fitting TRBD1. Germline V gene lookup returns CDR1 SGHTA and CDR2 FQGNSA. Losses at the gene ends were 1 base for V and 5 bases for J; bases not matched to a gene: 5. The length of the CDR3 is 15 residues. CDR3 in DNA: TGTGCCAGCAGCTTAGTTTTCAGGGGGGATCAGCCCCAGCATTTT. This codes for CASSLVFRGDQPQHF.

The chain has TRBV6-5 and TRBJ2-2; TRBD1 matches 7 bases. The germline gives CDR1 MNHEY, CDR2 SVGAGI. The CDR3 extends over 13 amino acids. V shed 6 bases, J shed 7 bases, and the junction held 5 bases outside the gene matches. The CDR3 region is CASRVRGFGELFF. CDR3 DNA sequence: TGTGCCAGCAGGGTCAGGGGGTTCGGGGAGCTGTTTTTT.

This clone showed up just a few times. This rearrangement joins TRBV14 to TRBJ1-6; D ambiguous. CDR1 SGHDN and CDR2 FVKESK come from the germline V gene. Trimming left V 6 bases short and J 3 bases short, with 6 bases between. This CDR3 comprises 13 residues. The CDR3 sequence: CASSRDYNSPLHF. The CDR3, as DNA: TGTGCCAGCAGTCGGGACTATAATTCACCCCTCCACTTT.

The chain uses TRBV29-1 and TRBJ2-5, with no clear D. The CDR3 loop spans 12 amino acids. CDR1 is SQVTM and CDR2 is ANQGSEA in the germline V gene. Trimming removed 7 bases at V and 1 base at J, with 10 bases between. CDR3 sequence (DNA): TGCAGCGCCCGGGCCGCCCAAGAGACCCAGTACTTC. It specifies CSARAAQETQYF.

The chain is built from TRBV19 and TRBJ1-2; the D gene is possibly TRBD1 (5 bases). The CDR3 length is 16 residues. Looked up from germline, CDR1 is LNHDA and CDR2 is SQIVND (reference sequence). Trimming pared 2 bases from V and 4 bases from J, leaving 17 bases between. In DNA form, the CDR3 reads TGTGCCAGTAGTATAATCGGCAGTAGGGGAATCTATGGCTACACCTTC. Its translation is CASSIIGSRGIYGYTF.

This chain connects TRBV19 to TRBJ2-2, with D possibly being TRBD1 or TRBD2 (5 bases each). Trimming shortened V by 3 bases and J by 5 bases, and 10 bases separated the two germline ends. The CDR3 loop spans 14 amino acids. The V gene's germline CDR1 is LNHDA and CDR2 SQIVND (reference sequence). As DNA, the CDR3 is TGTGCCAGTAGTATCCAGGGAGAGACCGGGGAGCTGTTTTTT. Translated: CASSIQGETGELFF.

The chain links TRBV11-2 to TRBJ2-7; 8 bases line up with TRBD1. The V gene's germline CDR1 is SGHAT and CDR2 FQNNGV. Trimming at V came to 5 bases and at J to 1 base, leaving 7 bases not matched to a gene. The CDR3 spans 15 residues. CDR3 amino acids: CASSPQGAESYEQYF. DNA of the CDR3: TGTGCCAGCAGCCCCCAGGGGGCGGAATCCTACGAGCAGTACTTC.

In the case of this clone: The same CDR3 can be traced to other DNA sequences in this sample. The chain carries TRBV7-2 and TRBJ2-7; a weak D match, TRBD2 (6 bases). The CDR3 sequence is 15 residues long. The germline V gene encodes CDR1 SGHTA and CDR2 FQGNSA. Trimming took off 0 bases at V and 2 bases at J, with 11 bases between the two ends. The CDR3 bases are TGTGCCAGCAGCTTAGCTGGCGGGGCCGCCTACGAGCAGTACTTC. Its protein product is CASSLAGGAAYEQYF.

This chain links TRBV19 with TRBJ1-1; D uncertain. The CDR3 has 13 amino acids. The V gene's germline CDR1 is LNHDA and CDR2 SQIVND (reference sequence). Deletions cut 5 bases from V and 6 bases from J, with 13 bases between. CDR3 sequence reads: CASSLVPAAEAFF. CDR3 in DNA: TGTGCCAGTAGTTTAGTCCCTGCTGCTGAAGCTTTCTTT.